This T cell receptor (beta chain) was retrieved from a study of Ad26.COV2.S vaccination and SARS-CoV-2 variants. Sample treatment: 15 to 20 received Ad26.COV2.S at low or high dose, single or two shots; several received placebo; per-sample allocation not given. Specimens were obtained on day 63 following the first vaccine or placebo injection. The germline V gene encodes CDR1 SGHRS and CDR2 YFSETQ. The length of the CDR3 is 12 residues. V was clipped by 4 bases and J by 3 bases, with 7 bases between them. Measured with immunoSEQ multiplex PCR; TCRdb has only the in-frame clones, and not every one. Of about 320,000 clones listed, 85% to 90% are singletons.

Sequencing was performed on peripheral blood, taken in a trial of Ad26.COV2.S vaccine versus placebo. This chain links TRBV5-1 with TRBJ1-1; D not resolved. This receptor was taken from a person between 18 and 59 years old who received the Ad26.COV2.S COVID-19 vaccine or a placebo. CDR3 bases: TGCGCCAGCAGCGCAGGTTACACTGAAGCTTTCTTT. Its protein is CASSAGYTEAFF.